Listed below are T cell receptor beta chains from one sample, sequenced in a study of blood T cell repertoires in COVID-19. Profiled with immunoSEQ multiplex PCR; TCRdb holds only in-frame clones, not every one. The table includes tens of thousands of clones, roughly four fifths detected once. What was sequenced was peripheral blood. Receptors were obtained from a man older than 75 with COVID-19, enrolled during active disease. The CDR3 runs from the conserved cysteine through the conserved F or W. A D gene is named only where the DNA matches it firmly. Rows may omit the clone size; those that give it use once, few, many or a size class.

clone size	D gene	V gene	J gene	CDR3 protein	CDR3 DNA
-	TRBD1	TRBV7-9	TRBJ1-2	CASSLNGQGRMQYTF	TGTGCCAGCAGCTTAAACGGACAGGGAAGGATGCAGTACACCTTC
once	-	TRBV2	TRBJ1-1	CASRYESGLTEAFF	TGTGCCAGCAGGTACGAAAGCGGCCTCACTGAAGCTTTCTTT
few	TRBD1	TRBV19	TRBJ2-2	CASMGDRGGTGELFF	TGTGCCAGTATGGGGGACAGGGGAGGTACCGGGGAGCTGTTTTTT
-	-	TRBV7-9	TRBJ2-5	CASSLKGEETQYF	TGTGCCAGCAGCTTAAAAGGAGAAGAGACCCAGTACTTC
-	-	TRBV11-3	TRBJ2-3	CASSLRGGSGTDTQYF	TGTGCCAGCAGCCTTAGGGGGGGTAGCGGCACAGATACGCAGTATTTT
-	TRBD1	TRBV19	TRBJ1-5	CASSGDRGGNQPQHF	TGTGCCAGTAGTGGGGACAGGGGAGGCAATCAGCCCCAGCATTTT
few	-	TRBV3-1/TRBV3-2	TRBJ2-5	CASSQAWSGKETQYF	TGTGCCAGCAGCCAAGCCTGGTCGGGTAAAGAGACCCAGTACTTC
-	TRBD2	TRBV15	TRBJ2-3	CAVLAGNTDTQYF	TGTGCCGTACTAGCGGGGAACACAGATACGCAGTATTTT
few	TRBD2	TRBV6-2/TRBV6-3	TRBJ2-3	CASSSRLAGETGTDTQYF	TGTGCCAGCAGTTCTAGACTAGCGGGGGAAACGGGAACAGATACGCAGTATTTT
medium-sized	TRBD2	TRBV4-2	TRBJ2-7	CASSQDEAGGLGQYF	TGTGCCAGCAGCCAGGACGAGGCGGGGGGGCTAGGGCAGTACTTC
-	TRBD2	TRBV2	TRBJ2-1	CASSETSGFYNEQFF	TGTGCCAGCAGTGAGACTAGCGGGTTCTACAATGAGCAGTTCTTC
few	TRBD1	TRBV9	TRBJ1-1	CASSAGVAGGNTEAFF	TGTGCCAGCAGCGCCGGAGTTGCAGGGGGAAACACTGAAGCTTTCTTT
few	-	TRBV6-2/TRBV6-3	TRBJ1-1	CASSPRGFNTEAFF	TGTGCCAGCAGTCCCCGGGGGTTCAACACTGAAGCTTTCTTT
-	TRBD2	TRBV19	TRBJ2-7	CASRSTSGNYEQYF	TGTGCCAGTAGATCGACTAGCGGGAACTACGAGCAGTACTTC
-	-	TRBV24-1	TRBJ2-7	CATSDSYGQTYEQYF	TGTGCCACCAGTGATTCCTATGGACAGACCTACGAGCAGTACTTC
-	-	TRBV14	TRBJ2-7	CASSLNRVGEQYF	TGTGCCAGCAGCCTTAACAGGGTGGGAGAGCAGTACTTC
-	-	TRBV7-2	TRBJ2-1	CASSSIGSYNEQFF	TGTGCCAGCAGCTCCATTGGCTCTTACAATGAGCAGTTCTTC
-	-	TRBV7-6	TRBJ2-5	CASSLAGSPGEAQYF	TGTGCCAGCAGCTTGGCCGGGTCTCCCGGAGAGGCCCAGTACTTC
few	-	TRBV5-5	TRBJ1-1	CASSLALDGSTEAFF	TGTGCCAGCAGCTTGGCCCTCGACGGGAGCACTGAAGCTTTCTTT
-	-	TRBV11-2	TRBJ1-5	CASSLGAGIGSNQPQHF	TGTGCCAGCAGCTTGGGAGCTGGAATAGGAAGCAATCAGCCCCAGCATTTT
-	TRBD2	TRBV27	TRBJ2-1	CASSLTAGTSSGGKQFF	TGTGCCAGCAGTTTAACGGCGGGTACTAGCTCGGGGGGGAAGCAGTTCTTC
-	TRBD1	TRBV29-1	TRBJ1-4	CSVVGTAATNEKLFF	TGCAGCGTTGTGGGGACAGCGGCAACTAATGAAAAACTGTTTTTT
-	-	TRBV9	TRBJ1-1	CASSVGGRNTEAFF	TGTGCCAGCAGCGTAGGGGGCCGCAACACTGAAGCTTTCTTT
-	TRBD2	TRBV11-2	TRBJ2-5	CASSFSGLAGGETQYF	TGTGCCAGCAGCTTCTCCGGACTAGCGGGGGGCGAGACCCAGTACTTC
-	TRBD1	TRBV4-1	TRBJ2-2	CASSQPRDRGPSGELFF	TGCGCCAGCAGCCAACCCCGGGACAGGGGGCCTTCCGGGGAGCTGTTTTTT
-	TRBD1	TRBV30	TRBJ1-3	CAWRGDRNTIYF	TGTGCCTGGAGGGGGGACAGGAACACCATATATTTT
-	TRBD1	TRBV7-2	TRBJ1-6	CASSLGQGGNSPLHF	TGTGCCAGCAGCCTCGGACAGGGGGGTAATTCACCCCTCCACTTT
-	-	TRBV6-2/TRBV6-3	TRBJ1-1	CASSPPVRNTEAFF	TGTGCCAGCAGCCCCCCGGTGAGGAACACTGAAGCTTTCTTT
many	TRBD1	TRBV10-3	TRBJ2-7	CAISESRTGKMEQYF	TGTGCCATCAGTGAGTCTAGGACAGGGAAAATGGAGCAGTACTTC
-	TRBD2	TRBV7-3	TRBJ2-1	CASSSLGAGGSNEQFF	TGTGCCAGCAGCTCTCTCGGAGCGGGGGGAAGTAATGAGCAGTTCTTC
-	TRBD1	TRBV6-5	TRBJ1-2	CATRDSYGYTF	TGTGCCACCCGGGACAGCTATGGCTACACCTTC
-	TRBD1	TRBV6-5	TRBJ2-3	CASSYSGQVVDTQYF	TGTGCCAGCAGTTACTCGGGACAGGTGGTAGATACGCAGTATTTT
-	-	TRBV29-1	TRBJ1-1	CSVEWARGTEAFF	TGCAGCGTTGAATGGGCCAGGGGCACTGAAGCTTTCTTT
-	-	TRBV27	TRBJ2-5	CASSLKHSATQYF	TGTGCCAGCAGTTTGAAACATAGCGCTACCCAGTACTTC
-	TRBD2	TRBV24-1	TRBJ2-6	CATQSRGVTGSGANVLTF	TGTGCCACCCAGAGCCGGGGGGTCACGGGATCTGGGGCCAACGTCCTGACTTTC
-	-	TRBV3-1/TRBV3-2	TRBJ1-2	CASSQRTNYGYTF	TGTGCCAGCAGCCAACGCACAAACTATGGCTACACCTTC
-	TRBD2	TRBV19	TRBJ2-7	CASSMSGGAEYEQYF	TGTGCCAGTAGTATGAGCGGGGGGGCGGAGTACGAGCAGTACTTC
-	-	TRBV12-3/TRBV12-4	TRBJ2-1	CASARGLRGEQFF	TGTGCCAGCGCCCGCGGACTTCGGGGTGAGCAGTTCTTC
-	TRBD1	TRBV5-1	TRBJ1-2	CASSAGQGPNGYTF	TGCGCCAGCAGCGCGGGACAGGGCCCCAATGGCTACACCTTC
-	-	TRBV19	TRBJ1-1	CASSIDFREAEAFF	TGTGCCAGTAGTATAGATTTCAGGGAGGCTGAAGCTTTCTTT
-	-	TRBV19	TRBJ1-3	CASGISGAAGNTIYF	TGTGCCAGTGGTATAAGTGGAGCTGCCGGAAACACCATATATTTT
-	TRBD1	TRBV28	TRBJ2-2	CASRITGAGNTGELFF	TGTGCCAGCAGAATAACAGGGGCCGGGAACACCGGGGAGCTGTTTTTT
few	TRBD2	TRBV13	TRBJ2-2	CASRKAGMAGELFF	TGTGCCAGCAGGAAAGCGGGAATGGCCGGGGAGCTGTTTTTT